This T cell receptor beta chain was documented in a study of blood T cell repertoires in COVID-19 (dated by TCRdb to 2018 to 2020). With respect to the entire study: Samples covering the acute and convalescent phases of COVID-19 were provided by collaborators in the United States, Italy and Spain. The sample metadata nearly always contained a de-identified subject ID, COVID-19 status, age in years and sex. The samples were drawn from the first 160 participants of the ongoing ImmuneRACE study and from some 1,300 subjects provided by 6 global collaborators. Where HLA class I and class II types were available, the types were taken from metadata supplied by the sample provider, not from assay-based typing. The repertoires were made available in a free public database intended to serve as a resource for research on the immune response to SARS-CoV-2. The material from the prospective study consisted of cDNA or gDNA derived from T cells, B-cell-depleted T cells, or PBMCs. Subjects who had been exposed to COVID-19, were actively infected with it, or had recovered from it provided the deeply sampled blood TCRbeta repertoires that made up the dataset. Overall study results and their limits: The amount of clinical and demographic metadata varied by source and participant and was provided uncurated.

The germline V gene specifies SGHAT as CDR1 and FQNNGV as CDR2. V is cut by 2 bases and J by 12 bases, and the space between the germline ends is 22 bases. Counted from cysteine to phenylalanine, this CDR3 has 15 amino acids. Only the CDR3 portion is preserved as DNA: 45 bases, with reading frame beginning at the first base. Collaborating institutions collected whole blood in K2EDTA tubes following their own protocols. For TCRbeta analysis, collaborators shipped samples as frozen whole blood, isolated PBMCs, or DNA extracted from either of those sample types. TCRbeta CDR3 regions were amplified from genomic DNA by means of the immunoSEQ Assay, a bias-controlled multiplex PCR. The authors processed their data as follows. The number of nucleated cells in each sample was estimated from the amplification of reference gene primers within the assay. To quantify the absolute abundance of each unique TCRbeta CDR3 rearrangement, sequence reads were collapsed and filtered. For each sample, productive Simpson clonality was calculated as the square root of Simpson's diversity index over productive rearrangements. The clones in this table, taken by TCRdb from immuneACCESS, are in-frame only. Not every clone is retained; where verified, under half of the shortfall comes from an unresolved V gene, and the cause of the rest is unknown. For V, J and clone size, that table is used; D and trimming come from the DNA. Recorded for this sample are around 64,000 clones; about 87% of them occurred a single time. The ten largest clones represent approximately 5% of the sample.

Note on this clone: Which antigen it targets is not known. No base quality values were provided; no much bigger clone lies one nucleotide off.

The specimen was peripheral blood. The V and J genes are TRBV11-2 and TRBJ1-2; no D gene call is confident. This sequence was found in a man between 45 and 60 years old with active COVID-19. The nucleotides read TGTGCCAGCAGCTTATTTAACCTAAATAACGAGGCCGACACCTTC. It specifies CASSLFNLNNEADTF.